This TCR beta chain appears in the sequencing data of a study of blood T cells in healthy people across ages. Whole-study results and caveats: Estimates of total diversity, which came from one million sequenced T cells, were considered to be underestimates.

Trimming cost V 7 bases and J 0 bases; bases outside gene matches: 11. There are 16 residues in the CDR3. Germline assignment: CDR1 SQVTM and CDR2 ANQGSEA. PCR was performed a second time for 7 to 11 cycles using a sample-barcoded 5' primer and a J-beta primer mix. Each cDNA molecule was tagged by a template-switch adaptor with 12 random nucleotides. From the 5' RACE reads, TCRdb called clonotypes with MiXCR, one entry per CDR3 protein. The data show approximately 1,000,000 distinct CDR3 sequences, around two fifths seen once. This clonotype was detected only a few times. Antigen unknown. The V call is TRBV29-1, the J call TRBJ2-1, with TRBD1 matching over 8 bases. The sample comprised blood. This TCR was sampled from a man aged 18 to 30 in good health. The CDR3 sequence: CSAWPGTGHSYNEQFF. In DNA, the CDR3 is TGCAGCGCCTGGCCCGGGACAGGACACTCCTACAATGAGCAGTTCTTC.